This T cell receptor (beta chain) originates from a study of blood T cells in healthy people across ages. Regarding the study as a whole: While age rose, TCR beta diversity per million T cells dropped in a roughly linear way. It was held that the diversity estimates obtained from one million T cells were underestimates.

Alongside a J-beta primer mix, a sample-barcoded 5' primer served in a second PCR lasting about 7 to 11 cycles. Tags on each cDNA molecule came from a template-switch adaptor with 12 random nucleotides. TCRdb reanalysed the 5' RACE reads using MiXCR and keeps one entry per CDR3 protein. Of 350,000 to 450,000 distinct CDR3 sequences listed, approximately 52% are singletons. Extraction yielded at least 5 micrograms of total RNA per sample. In the case of this clonotype: Its specificity is unknown.

Trimming took 6 bases from V and 5 from J, leaving 16 bases between them. The CDR3 has 13 amino acids. CDR1 is DFQATT, CDR2 SNEGSKA, per germline (reference sequence). Input material: blood. The chain recombines TRBV20-1 with TRBJ2-5; maybe TRBD2 (7 bases). This receptor was taken from a man aged 55-75 years in good health. The CDR3 reads CSADYGGAETQYF. The CDR3 DNA sequence: TGCAGTGCGGATTATGGGGGGGCTGAGACCCAGTACTTC.